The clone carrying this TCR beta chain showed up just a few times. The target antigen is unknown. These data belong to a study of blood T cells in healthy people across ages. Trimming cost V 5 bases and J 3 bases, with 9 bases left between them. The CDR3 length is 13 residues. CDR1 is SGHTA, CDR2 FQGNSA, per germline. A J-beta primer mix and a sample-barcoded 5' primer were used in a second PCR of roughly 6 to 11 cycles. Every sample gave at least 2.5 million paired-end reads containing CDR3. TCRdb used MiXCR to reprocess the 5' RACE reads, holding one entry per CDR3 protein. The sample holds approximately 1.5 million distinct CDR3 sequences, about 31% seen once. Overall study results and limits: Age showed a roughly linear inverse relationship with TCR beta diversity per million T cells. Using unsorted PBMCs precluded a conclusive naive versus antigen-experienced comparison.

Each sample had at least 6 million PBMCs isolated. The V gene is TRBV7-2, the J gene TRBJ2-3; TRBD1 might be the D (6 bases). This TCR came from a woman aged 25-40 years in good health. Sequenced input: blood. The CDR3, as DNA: TGTGCCAGCAGCAGGGGGATGACAGATACGCAGTATTTT. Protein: CASSRGMTDTQYF.